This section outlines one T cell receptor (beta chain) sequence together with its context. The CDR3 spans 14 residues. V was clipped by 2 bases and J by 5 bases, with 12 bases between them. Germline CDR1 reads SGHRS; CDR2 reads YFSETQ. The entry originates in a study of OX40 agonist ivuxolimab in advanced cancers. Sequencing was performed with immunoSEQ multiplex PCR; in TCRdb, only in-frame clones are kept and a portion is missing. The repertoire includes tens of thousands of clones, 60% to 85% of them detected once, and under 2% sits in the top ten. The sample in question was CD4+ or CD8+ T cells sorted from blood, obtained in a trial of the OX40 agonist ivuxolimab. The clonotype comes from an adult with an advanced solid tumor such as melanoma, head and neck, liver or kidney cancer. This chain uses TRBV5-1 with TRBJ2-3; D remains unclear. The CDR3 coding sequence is TGCGCCAGCAGCTTAATGGTGGGGAAAGATACGCAGTATTTT. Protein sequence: CASSLMVGKDTQYF.